The 2 T cell receptor beta chains presented below share a single source sample, sequenced in a study of blood T cell repertoires in COVID-19. Only in-frame clones appear in the TCRdb table, and some are missing; sequencing was by immunoSEQ multiplex PCR. The profile covers 150,000 to 200,000 clones, with 75% to 85% appearing a single time and 11% taken by the ten largest. Sequenced: peripheral blood. The receptors here all came from a human donor in a cohort sampled during active COVID-19.

This clone was recorded many times. The chain couples TRBV19 to TRBJ2-5; no reliable D call. With 5 bases removed from V and 4 bases from J, the gap between germline ends came to 17 bases. There are 15 residues in the CDR3. CDR1 and CDR2 (germline): LNHDA, SQIVND (reference sequence). The CDR3 sequence is CASSGSGSRLETQYF. In DNA form, the CDR3 reads TGTGCCAGTAGTGGGTCCGGGTCTAGGCTAGAGACCCAGTACTTC. The complete variable domain, with remaining parts taken from reference TRBV19 and TRBJ2-5, reads DGGITQSPKYLFRKEGQNVTLSCEQNLNHDAMYWYRQDPGQGLRLIYYSQIVNDFQKGDIAEGYSVSREKKESFPLTVTSAQKNPTAFYLCASSGSGSRLETQYFGPGTRLLVL.

This clone was recorded once. V and J are TRBV11-2 and TRBJ1-1, with 7 bases lining up with TRBD1. The V gene's germline CDR1 is SGHAT and CDR2 FQNNGV. Trimming cost V 5 bases and J 1 base; bases outside gene matches: 7. The CDR3 length is 15 residues. The CDR3 bases are TGTGCCAGCAGCACCCGACAGGGCCCGAACACTGAAGCTTTCTTT. It encodes CASSTRQGPNTEAFF.